This is a list of T cell receptor beta chains from one sample in a study of T cell responses to AZD1222 COVID-19 vaccine. This table comes from immunoSEQ multiplex PCR, and its TCRdb copy is limited to in-frame clones, with some not included. The profile shows 130,000 to 150,000 clones, 91% of them singletons. The specimen comprised peripheral blood, sampled 28 days after the second AZD1222 dose. Receptors were obtained from an adult who received the AZD1222 COVID-19 vaccine. The CDR3 runs from the conserved cysteine through the conserved F or W. A D gene is named only where the DNA matches it firmly. Where a row states a size, it is once, few, many or the class of an expanded clone; other rows omit it.

CDR3 length	clone size	V gene	D gene	J gene	CDR3 protein	CDR3 DNA
12	.	TRBV13	TRBD2	TRBJ2-3	CASLGAGNTQYF	TGTGCCAGCTTGGGAGCGGGGAATACGCAGTATTTT
17	few	TRBV7-9	.	TRBJ2-1	CASSLAMGPVGGNEQFF	TGTGCCAGCAGCTTAGCGATGGGGCCGGTGGGGGGAAATGAGCAGTTCTTC
12	once	TRBV30	TRBD2	TRBJ2-7	CAWSVGGYEQYF	TGTGCCTGGAGTGTGGGGGGGTACGAGCAGTACTTC
15	once	TRBV19	.	TRBJ2-2	CASSMGPVNTGELFF	TGTGCCAGTAGTATGGGCCCAGTAAACACCGGGGAGCTGTTTTTT
15	.	TRBV4-1	.	TRBJ1-1	CASSYLAQTNTEAFF	TGCGCCAGCAGCTATCTGGCCCAGACGAACACTGAAGCTTTCTTT
15	.	TRBV6-2/TRBV6-3	.	TRBJ2-7	CASSPLTALVYEQYF	TGTGCCAGCAGTCCGTTGACAGCCCTGGTCTACGAGCAGTACTTC
12	.	TRBV12-3/TRBV12-4	.	TRBJ2-1	CASSFAYNEQFF	TGTGCCAGCAGTTTTGCGTACAATGAGCAGTTCTTC
15	once	TRBV11-1	.	TRBJ1-3	CASSLGRSSGNTIYF	TGTGCCAGCAGCTTGGGACGGTCCTCTGGAAACACCATATATTTT
14	once	TRBV27	.	TRBJ1-2	CASTNPASRGGYTF	TGTGCCAGCACCAACCCAGCCTCAAGGGGAGGCTACACCTTC
13	.	TRBV4-1	.	TRBJ2-7	CASSLEPLYEQYF	TGCGCCAGCAGCCTAGAGCCCCTCTACGAGCAGTACTTC
14	.	TRBV2	.	TRBJ2-2	CASSYRQDTGELFF	TGTGCCAGCAGCTACCGACAGGACACCGGGGAGCTGTTTTTT
14	once	TRBV30	.	TRBJ1-3	CAWSVNGIGNTIYF	TGTGCCTGGAGTGTAAATGGCATAGGAAACACCATATATTTT
16	.	TRBV27	.	TRBJ2-6	CASSVNYRSGANVLTF	TGTGCCAGCAGTGTCAACTACAGGTCTGGGGCCAACGTCCTGACTTTC
14	.	TRBV3-1/TRBV3-2	TRBD1	TRBJ1-2	CASSGWTGEGGYTF	TGTGCCAGCAGCGGTTGGACAGGGGAAGGAGGCTACACCTTC
13	.	TRBV14	.	TRBJ2-6	CASRDSGANVLTF	TGTGCCAGCAGAGACTCTGGGGCCAACGTCCTGACTTTC
14	.	TRBV24-1	.	TRBJ1-2	CATSDSGQQYGYTF	TGTGCCACCAGTGACTCCGGACAGCAATATGGCTACACCTTC
13	few	TRBV11-2	TRBD1	TRBJ1-1	CASSRTGNTEAFF	TGTGCCAGCAGTCGGACAGGGAACACTGAAGCTTTCTTT
15	.	TRBV11-2	TRBD2	TRBJ2-7	CASSPQLAGIYEQYF	TGTGCCAGCAGCCCTCAACTAGCGGGGATCTACGAGCAGTACTTC
14	.	TRBV7-2	TRBD2	TRBJ2-7	CASTLAGTSYEQYF	TGTGCCAGCACCTTAGCGGGTACCTCCTACGAGCAGTACTTC
15	.	TRBV18	TRBD1	TRBJ1-4	CASSPSGTGHEKLFF	TGTGCCAGCTCACCCTCCGGGACAGGGCATGAAAAACTGTTTTTT
15	.	TRBV4-1	TRBD2	TRBJ2-1	CASRPGTSGLNEQFF	TGCGCCAGCAGGCCCGGGACTAGCGGCTTGAATGAGCAGTTCTTC
13	.	TRBV13	.	TRBJ2-7	CASSQERRYEQYF	TGTGCCAGCAGCCAAGAGCGGAGATACGAGCAGTACTTC
14	.	TRBV3-1/TRBV3-2	TRBD1	TRBJ1-2	CASSYDRDIYGYTF	TGTGCCAGCAGCTACGACAGGGACATCTATGGCTACACCTTC
16	few	TRBV1	.	TRBJ2-5	CTSSQDLSGRQETQYF	TGCACCAGCAGCCAAGATCTTAGCGGGAGGCAAGAGACCCAGTACTTC
15	.	TRBV11-3	TRBD1	TRBJ2-1	CASSSRDSGRGEQFF	TGTGCCAGCAGCTCCCGGGACAGCGGACGGGGTGAGCAGTTCTTC
14	.	TRBV2	.	TRBJ1-1	CASSQQPMNTEAFF	TGTGCCAGCAGCCAACAGCCCATGAACACTGAAGCTTTCTTT
15	.	TRBV7-9	.	TRBJ1-2	CASSLAHPGLGGYTF	TGTGCCAGCAGCTTAGCGCACCCAGGGCTGGGTGGCTACACCTTC
14	many	TRBV2	.	TRBJ1-5	CASSAGGYNQPQHF	TGTGCCAGCAGTGCGGGAGGATACAATCAGCCCCAGCATTTT
14	.	TRBV7-2	TRBD1	TRBJ2-7	CASSLGDRGYEQYF	TGTGCCAGCAGCTTAGGGGACAGGGGCTACGAGCAGTACTTC
15	.	TRBV25-1	TRBD2	TRBJ2-2	CASSDPGTSAGELFF	TGTGCCAGCAGTGACCCGGGGACTAGTGCCGGGGAGCTGTTTTTT
14	once	TRBV7-3	.	TRBJ2-3	CASSSQGLDYTQYF	TGTGCCAGCAGCTCCCAAGGGCTGGATTATACGCAGTATTTT
16	.	TRBV15	.	TRBJ1-2	CATSRDGRVGFDGYTF	TGTGCCACCAGCAGAGACGGAAGGGTAGGTTTTGATGGCTACACCTTC
19	.	TRBV6-6	TRBD1	TRBJ1-3	CASSPLGQTWGDSGNTIYF	TGTGCCAGCAGTCCCTTGGGACAGACTTGGGGGGACTCTGGAAACACCATATATTTT
16	.	TRBV6-2/TRBV6-3	.	TRBJ2-2	CASSVRGGEDTGELFF	TGTGCCAGCAGCGTAAGGGGGGGAGAGGACACCGGGGAGCTGTTTTTT
15	once	TRBV19	.	TRBJ1-4	CASSIASGANEKLFF	TGTGCCAGTAGTATAGCGTCGGGTGCTAATGAAAAACTGTTTTTT
15	.	TRBV5-4	.	TRBJ1-1	CASTTKTNPNTEAFF	TGTGCCAGCACCACAAAGACAAACCCGAACACTGAAGCTTTCTTT
14	few	TRBV5-1	TRBD1	TRBJ2-1	CATGRGGANDEQFF	TGCGCCACCGGGCGAGGGGGCGCGAACGATGAGCAGTTCTTC
13	.	TRBV30	.	TRBJ2-5	CAWSGAGRETQYF	TGTGCCTGGAGTGGGGCAGGGCGCGAGACCCAGTACTTC
13	.	TRBV5-6	TRBD1	TRBJ2-7	CASSYGQAYEQYF	TGTGCCAGCAGCTACGGACAGGCCTACGAGCAGTACTTC
15	.	TRBV4-3	.	TRBJ1-4	CASSHYQGRNEKLFF	TGCGCCAGCAGCCATTACCAGGGGAGAAATGAAAAACTGTTTTTT
14	.	TRBV30	TRBD2	TRBJ2-1	CAWETGTSGGSQFF	TGTGCCTGGGAGACCGGGACTAGCGGGGGGTCGCAGTTCTTC
13	.	TRBV19	.	TRBJ2-2	CASSISAAGELFF	TGTGCCAGTAGTATATCTGCAGCCGGGGAGCTGTTTTTT
17	few	TRBV27	TRBD1	TRBJ2-3	CASSNTGQGLGTDTQYF	TGTGCCAGCAGCAACACCGGACAGGGGTTGGGGACAGATACGCAGTATTTT
15	.	TRBV15	.	TRBJ2-3	CATSRGDPYTDTQYF	TGTGCCACCAGCAGAGGGGACCCATACACAGATACGCAGTATTTT
16	.	TRBV15	TRBD1	TRBJ1-5	CATSRDGTVSNQPQHF	TGTGCCACCAGCAGAGATGGGACAGTGAGCAATCAGCCCCAGCATTTT
16	.	TRBV30	.	TRBJ1-2	CAWSDIRQGSHYGYTF	TGTGCCTGGAGCGACATCCGGCAGGGAAGCCACTATGGCTACACCTTC
14	.	TRBV4-3	.	TRBJ1-3	CASSQRGVGNTIYF	TGCGCCAGCAGCCAAAGGGGTGTTGGCAACACCATATATTTT
17	.	TRBV11-3	TRBD2	TRBJ2-3	CASSLRLAGGPTDTQYF	TGTGCCAGCAGCCTCCGACTAGCGGGAGGGCCCACAGATACGCAGTATTTT
17	.	TRBV5-6	TRBD1	TRBJ2-6	CASSLLGQPSGANVLTF	TGTGCCAGCAGCTTGCTGGGACAGCCCTCTGGGGCCAACGTCCTGACTTTC
16	.	TRBV5-6	.	TRBJ1-4	CASSFGTIATNEKLFF	TGTGCCAGCAGCTTCGGGACAATTGCAACTAATGAAAAACTGTTTTTT
14	.	TRBV29-1	.	TRBJ2-5	CSATNRARGETQYF	TGCAGCGCCACGAACAGGGCTCGGGGGGAGACCCAGTACTTC
14	.	TRBV5-1	TRBD1	TRBJ1-1	CASSLDTGDTEAFF	TGCGCCAGCAGCTTGGATACAGGGGACACTGAAGCTTTCTTT
15	.	TRBV14	.	TRBJ2-1	CASSRGQGILRGQFF	TGTGCCAGCAGCCGCGGCCAGGGTATTTTGCGGGGGCAGTTCTTC
12	.	TRBV5-4	.	TRBJ2-3	CASSLAGDTQYF	TGTGCCAGCAGCTTAGCGGGAGATACGCAGTATTTT
17	.	TRBV6-4	TRBD1	TRBJ1-1	CASSDLPTRGRGTEAFF	TGTGCCAGCAGTGACTTACCTACCAGGGGGCGCGGGACTGAAGCTTTCTTT
15	.	TRBV30	.	TRBJ1-2	CAWSVGTHGGYGYTF	TGTGCCTGGAGTGTCGGGACCCACGGCGGCTATGGCTACACCTTC
15	.	TRBV6-5	.	TRBJ1-4	CASRRGAGGNEKLFF	TGTGCCAGCAGAAGGGGGGCAGGTGGAAATGAAAAACTGTTTTTT